This T cell receptor beta chain appears in the sequencing data of a study of T cell repertoires in cytomegalovirus infection. This clonotype came up a few times. Germline CDR1 and CDR2: MNHEY and SMNVEV (reference sequence). This CDR3 spans 12 amino acids. V was shortened by 3 bases and J by 9 bases, with 6 bases between the two germline ends. TCRdb re-analysed the reads in MiXCR, keeping a single row per CDR3 protein. The table has a few hundred thousand distinct CDR3 sequences, 9% to 9.5% seen once. The source material was PBMCs. This sequence was found in a human donor in good health (CMV status not recorded). Some clones in this sample may be carry-over from other donors' samples. The chain couples TRBV27 to TRBJ1-6; D is undetermined. In DNA form, the CDR3 reads TGTGCCAGCAGTTTTGGGAGTTCACCCCTCCACTTT. As protein: CASSFGSSPLHF.